A single sample gave rise to the 24 T cell receptor beta chains below, sequenced in a study of T-cell memory formation after mild COVID-19. TCRdb processed the 5' RACE reads anew with MiXCR; each CDR3 protein has one entry. This table holds hundreds of thousands of distinct CDR3 sequences, roughly 17% found once. Sequencing was done on a sample of PBMCs or a T cell subset sorted from them (not recorded which). Receptors were obtained from an adult woman who had mild COVID-19 (a few samples of this study predate the infection). Cell type and time point are not known.

This chain connects TRBV6-2 or TRBV6-3 to TRBJ2-7, with D perhaps being TRBD1 or TRBD2 (5 bases each). The CDR3 totals 14 residues. Trimming removed 6 bases at V and 2 bases at J, with 14 bases between. Germline CDR1 MNHEY, CDR2 SVGEGT. The CDR3 sequence is CASRYRDGAYEQYF. The DNA of the CDR3 is TGTGCCAGCAGGTACCGGGACGGAGCCTACGAGCAGTACTTC.

This clonotype has a handful of counts. Here the CDR3 DNA reads TGTGCCAGCAGCGCGGACCCTATTAATAATCAGCCCCAGCATTTT. Its protein is CASSADPINNQPQHF. The J gene is TRBJ1-5, the V gene TRBV9; D gene unclear. Looked up from germline, CDR1 is SGDLS and CDR2 is YYNGEE. This CDR3 region has 15 residues. The germline V and J ends were trimmed by 3 bases and 4 bases, with 14 bases remaining between them. The variable domain in full, with the rest retrieved from reference TRBV9 and TRBJ1-5, is DSGVTQTPKHLITATGQRVTLRCSPRSGDLSVYWYQQSLDQGLQFLIQYYNGEERAKGNILERFSAQQFPDLHSELNLSSLELGDSALYFCASSADPINNQPQHFGDGTRLSIL.

This rearrangement joins TRBV5-1 to TRBJ1-1, with a weak D call TRBD1 (6 bases). The CDR3 extends over 15 amino acids. Looked up from germline, CDR1 is SGHRS and CDR2 is YFSETQ. V gave up 4 bases and J gave up 5 bases, with 18 bases separating them. The CDR3 loop reads CASSPRTEQGTEAFF. As DNA, the CDR3 is TGCGCCAGCAGCCCACGGACGGAACAGGGAACTGAAGCTTTCTTT. The variable domain in full, with the rest retrieved from reference TRBV5-1 and TRBJ1-1, is KAGVTQTPRYLIKTRGQQVTLSCSPISGHRSVSWYQQTPGQGLQFLFEYFSETQRNKGNFPGRFSGRQFSNSRSEMNVSTLELGDSALYLCASSPRTEQGTEAFFGQGTRLTVV.

This clonotype is a singleton in its sample. The gene calls are TRBV30 and TRBJ1-2, with a possible D match to TRBD1 (5 bases). The germline CDR1 and CDR2 sequences are GTSNPN and SVGIG (reference sequence). The CDR3 is 13 residues long. Trimming left V 1 base short and J 3 bases short, with 9 bases between. The CDR3: CAWSGAGYYGYTF. CDR3 coding DNA: TGTGCCTGGAGTGGAGCAGGGTACTATGGCTACACCTTC. Full variable domain (rest looked up from reference TRBV30 and TRBJ1-2): SQTIHQWPATLVQPVGSPLSLECTVEGTSNPNLYWYRQAAGRGLQLLFYSVGIGQISSEVPQNLSASRPQDRQFILSSKKLLLSDSGFYLCAWSGAGYYGYTFGSGTRLTVV.

This chain connects TRBV9 to TRBJ2-5; D not certain. The CDR3 loop spans 17 amino acids. The germline V gene encodes CDR1 SGDLS and CDR2 YYNGEE. Deletions cut 0 bases from V and 2 bases from J, with 17 bases between. The CDR3 DNA follows: TGTGCCAGCAGCGTAGCCCCTAGGACCAGCGCACAAGAGACCCAGTACTTC. Translation gives CASSVAPRTSAQETQYF. The whole variable domain, filled in from reference TRBV9 and TRBJ2-5, reads DSGVTQTPKHLITATGQRVTLRCSPRSGDLSVYWYQQSLDQGLQFLIQYYNGEERAKGNILERFSAQQFPDLHSELNLSSLELGDSALYFCASSVAPRTSAQETQYFGPGTRLLVL.

V is TRBV27 and J is TRBJ2-4; 10 bases align to TRBD1. This CDR3 region has 15 residues. The junction had 3 bases not matched to a gene; V was cut back by 4 bases and J by 3 bases. Germline V gene lookup returns CDR1 MNHEY and CDR2 SMNVEV (reference sequence). CDR3 amino acids: CASSSWTGGKNIQYF. The DNA for the CDR3 is TGTGCCAGCAGTTCATGGACAGGGGGCAAAAACATTCAGTACTTC.

The chain recombines TRBV4-1 with TRBJ1-1; TRBD1 matches 9 bases. The CDR3 length is 15 residues. CDR1 is MGHRA, CDR2 YSYEKL, per germline. Trimming took 0 bases from V and 4 from J; bases not matched to a gene: 3. The CDR3 loop is CASSQEGTGLTEAFF. CDR3 coding DNA: TGCGCCAGCAGCCAAGAGGGGACAGGGCTCACTGAAGCTTTCTTT.

This chain connects TRBV6-5 to TRBJ1-1; perhaps TRBD1 as D (5 bases). Germline assignment: CDR1 MNHEY and CDR2 SVGAGI. This CDR3 has 13 amino acids. Trimming left V 2 bases short and J 4 bases short, with 8 bases between. The CDR3 coding sequence is TGTGCCAGCAGTTACGGGGGGAGCACTGAAGCTTTCTTT. The encoded protein is CASSYGGSTEAFF.

The chain joins TRBV2 to TRBJ2-3, with a possible D match to TRBD1 (6 bases). Germline-derived CDR1 and CDR2 are SNHLY and FYNNEI. Between the trimmed V and J ends, which lost 3 bases and 1 base, there was a span of 11 bases. The CDR3 covers 15 residues. DNA of the CDR3: TGTGCCAGCAGTGAGTGGGACACCCGCACAGATACGCAGTATTTT. Its protein product is CASSEWDTRTDTQYF.

A few counts support this clonotype. This chain uses TRBV5-5 with TRBJ2-7, with TRBD2 matching 7 bases. The V segment lost 1 base and the J segment 7 bases; nucleotides outside the gene matches: 11. The CDR3 is made up of 15 amino acids. Germline loops: CDR1 SGHKS, CDR2 YYEKEE (reference sequence). Here the CDR3 reads CASSLLAELLREQYF. CDR3 bases: TGTGCCAGCAGCTTGCTAGCGGAACTACTACGAGAGCAGTACTTC.

This clonotype was seen more than once but under ten times. This chain joins TRBV7-3 and TRBJ1-1; a weak D match, TRBD1 (6 bases). Per the germline V gene, CDR1 is SGHTA and CDR2 is FQGTGA. CDR3 length: 13 amino acids. V gave up 3 bases and J gave up 7 bases, with 12 bases separating them. CDR3 region: CASSLGGAGEAFF. The CDR3 DNA reads TGTGCCAGCAGCTTGGGGGGGGCGGGTGAAGCTTTCTTT.

In this sample, this clonotype turned up a few times. One junction end disagrees with the germline gene, perhaps due to a read error. The chain has TRBV6-1 and TRBJ1-5; TRBD1 matches 9 bases. The germline V gene encodes CDR1 MNHNS and CDR2 SASEGT. The CDR3 covers 14 residues. In DNA, the CDR3 is TGTGCCAGCAGTGAGGACGTTCGGACAGGGGAAAAGGGTTTT. Translation: CASSEDVRTGEKGF.

V usage is TRBV12-3 or TRBV12-4 and J usage is TRBJ1-1; TRBD1 might be the D (5 bases). The CDR3 is 12 residues long. Trimming cost V 6 bases and J 11 bases, with 16 bases left between them. In DNA, the CDR3 is TGTGCCAGCAGAAAAGAAGACCGGGGGGCTTTCTTT. Encoded protein: CASRKEDRGAFF.

This clonotype has a handful of counts. The chain employs TRBV29-1 and TRBJ1-1; maybe TRBD1 (5 bases). There are 13 residues in the CDR3. Germline V gene lookup returns CDR1 SQVTM and CDR2 ANQGSEA. CDR3 bases: TGCGTTGCCCACCGGGGCCGGTACACTGAAGCTTTCTTT. Encoded protein: CVAHRGRYTEAFF.

This clonotype appeared a few times. The V call is TRBV3-1, the J call TRBJ2-1; D not certain. Germline CDR1 LGHDT, CDR2 YNNKEL (reference sequence). V lost 4 bases, J lost 9 bases, and 10 bases lay in between. The CDR3 spans 12 residues. The CDR3 region is CASSPGSFEQFF. The CDR3 DNA follows: TGTGCCAGCAGCCCTGGTTCATTTGAGCAGTTCTTC.

The genes are TRBV20-1 and TRBJ1-6, with D tentatively TRBD1 (5 bases). With 0 bases removed from V and 7 bases from J, the gap between germline ends came to 7 bases. The germline V gene has CDR1 DFQATT and CDR2 SNEGSKA (reference sequence). There are 13 residues in the CDR3. The CDR3 protein is CSARETANSPLHF. The CDR3 nucleotides are TGCAGTGCTAGAGAGACAGCGAATTCACCCCTCCACTTT.

The chain couples TRBV12-3 or TRBV12-4 to TRBJ2-1; TRBD2 matches 7 bases. The length of the CDR3 is 12 residues. V dropped 3 bases and J dropped 14; count of bases not matched to a gene: 7. The CDR3 reads CASSLNLAVEFF. In nucleotides, the CDR3 is TGTGCCAGCAGTTTGAATCTAGCGGTGGAGTTCTTC.

The chain combines TRBV20-1 with TRBJ2-5, with D possibly matching TRBD1 (5 bases). The CDR3 sequence is 15 residues long. The ends were cut back, 0 bases at V and 2 bases at J, with 13 bases in the middle. In germline, CDR1 is DFQATT, CDR2 SNEGSKA (reference sequence). CDR3 residues: CSARDGASPQETQYF. CDR3 sequence (DNA): TGCAGTGCTAGAGATGGGGCTAGTCCACAAGAGACCCAGTACTTC.

This clonotype has a handful of counts. This chain uses TRBV7-2 with TRBJ1-5; a possible D gene is TRBD1 (5 bases). Germline assignment: CDR1 SGHTA and CDR2 FQGNSA. The CDR3 is 15 amino acids. With 1 base removed from V and 6 bases from J, the gap between germline ends came to 13 bases. CDR3 sequence reads: CASSLGGVAAQPQHF. CDR3 nucleotide sequence: TGTGCCAGCAGCTTAGGAGGGGTAGCCGCTCAGCCCCAGCATTTT. The full variable domain, in which reference TRBV7-2 and TRBJ1-5 provide the parts outside the CDR3, is GAGVSQSPSNKVTEKGKDVELRCDPISGHTALYWYRQSLGQGLEFLIYFQGNSAPDKSGLPSDRFSAERTGGSVSTLTIQRTQQEDSAVYLCASSLGGVAAQPQHFGDGTRLSIL.

This chain links TRBV5-1 with TRBJ1-1, with TRBD1 as a possible D gene (5 bases). The CDR3 is made up of 18 amino acids. V was shortened by 7 bases and J by 5 bases, with 30 bases between the two germline ends. Per the germline V gene, CDR1 is SGHRS and CDR2 is YFSETQ. The CDR3 spells CASPDGGLRKSRGTEAFF. The CDR3 DNA reads TGCGCCAGCCCGGACGGGGGGTTAAGGAAAAGCCGAGGGACTGAAGCTTTCTTT. Based on the CDR3 plus reference TRBV5-1 and TRBJ1-1, the full variable domain is KAGVTQTPRYLIKTRGQQVTLSCSPISGHRSVSWYQQTPGQGLQFLFEYFSETQRNKGNFPGRFSGRQFSNSRSEMNVSTLELGDSALYLCASPDGGLRKSRGTEAFFGQGTRLTVV.

The chain joins TRBV19 to TRBJ1-2; D uncertain. CDR1 and CDR2 (germline): LNHDA, SQIVND (reference sequence). V was pared by 5 bases and J by 4 bases, with 14 bases between. The CDR3 is 14 amino acids. For the CDR3, the DNA is TGTGCCAGTAGTCCTCGTCAATTCCTCTATGGCTACACCTTC. Translation: CASSPRQFLYGYTF. Full variable domain (rest looked up from reference TRBV19 and TRBJ1-2): DGGITQSPKYLFRKEGQNVTLSCEQNLNHDAMYWYRQDPGQGLRLIYYSQIVNDFQKGDIAEGYSVSREKKESFPLTVTSAQKNPTAFYLCASSPRQFLYGYTFGSGTRLTVV.

This clonotype has just one count. The chain couples TRBV4-1 to TRBJ2-1; 9 nucleotides line up with TRBD2. The CDR3 runs 17 residues. Germline trimming cut 0 bases from V and 0 bases from J; bases unmatched to any gene: 3. Germline CDR1 and CDR2: MGHRA and YSYEKL. CDR3 coding DNA: TGCGCCAGCAGCCAAGATCCAGCGGGGGGCTCCTACAATGAGCAGTTCTTC. The encoded protein is CASSQDPAGGSYNEQFF.

This clonotype occurred a few times. V usage is TRBV9 and J usage is TRBJ2-3; D unresolved. The CDR3 has 14 residues. The germline V and J ends were trimmed by 3 bases and 3 bases, with 11 bases remaining between them. Per the germline V gene, CDR1 is SGDLS and CDR2 is YYNGEE. CDR3 coding DNA: TGTGCCAGCAGCGCCGAAGGGCGTACAGATACGCAGTATTTT. Encoded protein: CASSAEGRTDTQYF.

The chain couples TRBV4-1 to TRBJ2-3, with 7 bases that match TRBD2. CDR3 length: 16 amino acids. Germline CDR1 reads MGHRA; CDR2 reads YSYEKL. V shed 4 bases and J 4 bases; nucleotides not matched to a gene: 11. The CDR3 sequence: CASSLGTIRGADTQYF. The DNA of the CDR3 is TGCGCCAGCAGCCTCGGGACTATCCGAGGCGCAGATACGCAGTATTTT.